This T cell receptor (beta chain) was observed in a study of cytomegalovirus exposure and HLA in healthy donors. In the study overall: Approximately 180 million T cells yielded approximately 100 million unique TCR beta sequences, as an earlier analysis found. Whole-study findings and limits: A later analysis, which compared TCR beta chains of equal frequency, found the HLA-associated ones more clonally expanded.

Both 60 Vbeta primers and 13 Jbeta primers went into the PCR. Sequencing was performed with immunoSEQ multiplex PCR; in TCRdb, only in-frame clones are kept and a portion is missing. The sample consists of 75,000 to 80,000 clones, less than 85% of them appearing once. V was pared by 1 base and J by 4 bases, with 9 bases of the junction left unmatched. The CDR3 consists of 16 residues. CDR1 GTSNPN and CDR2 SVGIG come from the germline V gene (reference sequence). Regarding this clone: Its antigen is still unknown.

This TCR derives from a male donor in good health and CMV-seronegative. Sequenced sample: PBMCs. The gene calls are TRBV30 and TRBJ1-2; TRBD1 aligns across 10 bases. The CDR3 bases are TGTGCCTGGAGTGGAACAGACAGGGGGCAAGGCTATGGCTACACCTTC. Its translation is CAWSGTDRGQGYGYTF. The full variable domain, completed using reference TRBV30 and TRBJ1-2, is SQTIHQWPATLVQPVGSPLSLECTVEGTSNPNLYWYRQAAGRGLQLLFYSVGIGQISSEVPQNLSASRPQDRQFILSSKKLLLSDSGFYLCAWSGTDRGQGYGYTFGSGTRLTVV.